The present T cell receptor beta chain was sequenced within a study of Ad26.COV2.S vaccination and SARS-CoV-2 variants. Looking at the study overall: Doses of Ad26.COV2.S were injected into muscle once or twice, 56 days apart. Study findings and constraints: TCR breadth and depth estimates may have understated total T cell responses. Post-vaccination breadth of spike-specific CD8+ and CD4+ T cell responses was reportedly substantial.

The method was immunoSEQ multiplex PCR; TCRdb's version includes in-frame clones alone and lacks a portion of them. Of about 440,000 clones in the sample, less than 95% were seen once. Treatment noted: 15 to 20 received Ad26.COV2.S at low or high dose, single or two shots; several received placebo; per-sample allocation not given. Day 63 after the first vaccine or placebo injection was the time point for sampling. Vaccination employed an Ad26 vector expressing the Wuhan-strain SARS-CoV-2 spike. The length of the CDR3 is 12 residues. V lost 1 base, J lost 5 bases, and 3 bases lay in between. Per the germline V gene, CDR1 is LNHDA and CDR2 is SQIVND (reference sequence). Of note for this clone: Antigen unknown. Other DNA sequences of this sample code for an identical CDR3.

The input for sequencing was peripheral blood, taken in a trial of Ad26.COV2.S vaccine versus placebo. This clonotype was obtained from a person between 18 and 65 years old who received the Ad26.COV2.S COVID-19 vaccine or a placebo. J is TRBJ1-5 and V is TRBV19; D unclear. The CDR3 nucleotides read TGTGCCAGTAGTATAGTTGATCAGCCCCAGCATTTT. It yields the protein CASSIVDQPQHF.